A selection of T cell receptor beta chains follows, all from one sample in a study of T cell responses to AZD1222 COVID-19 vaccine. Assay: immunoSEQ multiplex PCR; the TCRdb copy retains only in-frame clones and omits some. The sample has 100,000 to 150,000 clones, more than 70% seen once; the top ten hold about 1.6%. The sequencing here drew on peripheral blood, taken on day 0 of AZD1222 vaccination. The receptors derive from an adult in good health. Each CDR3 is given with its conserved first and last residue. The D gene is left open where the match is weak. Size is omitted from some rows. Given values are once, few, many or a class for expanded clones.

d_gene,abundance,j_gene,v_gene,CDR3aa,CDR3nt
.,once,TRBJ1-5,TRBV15,CATSRDRGNSNQPQHF,TGTGCCACCAGCAGAGACCGGGGTAATAGCAATCAGCCCCAGCATTTT
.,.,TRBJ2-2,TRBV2,CASSEVPISGELFF,TGTGCCAGCAGTGAAGTCCCTATCTCCGGGGAGCTGTTTTTT
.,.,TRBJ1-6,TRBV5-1,CASSLGQGNNSPLHF,TGCGCCAGCAGCTTGGGGCAGGGGAATAATTCACCCCTCCACTTT
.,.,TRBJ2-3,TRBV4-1,CASSHSPSGYTDTQYF,TGCGCCAGCAGCCACTCTCCCAGCGGCTACACAGATACGCAGTATTTT
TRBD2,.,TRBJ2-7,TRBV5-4,CASSLGMTSGSSYEQYF,TGTGCCAGCAGCTTAGGTATGACTAGCGGGAGTTCCTACGAGCAGTACTTC
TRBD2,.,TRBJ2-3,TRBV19,CASSNRASGTDTQYF,TGTGCCAGCTCTAATCGGGCTAGCGGGACAGATACGCAGTATTTT
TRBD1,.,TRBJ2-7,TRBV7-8,CASSLDVAGTGSYEQYF,TGTGCCAGCAGCTTAGATGTAGCCGGGACAGGGAGCTACGAGCAGTACTTC
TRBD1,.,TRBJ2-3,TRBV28,CASRTTGETDTQYF,TGTGCCAGCAGGACGACAGGGGAAACAGATACGCAGTATTTT
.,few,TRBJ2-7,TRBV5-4,CASSPWEKGNEQYF,TGTGCCAGCAGCCCCTGGGAAAAGGGTAACGAGCAGTACTTC
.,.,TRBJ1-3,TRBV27,CASSLRGSGNTIYF,TGTGCCAGCAGTTTAAGAGGTTCTGGAAACACCATATATTTT
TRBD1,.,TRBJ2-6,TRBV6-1,CASSEEGGAGANVLTF,TGTGCCAGCAGTGAAGAAGGGGGCGCCGGGGCCAACGTCCTGACTTTC
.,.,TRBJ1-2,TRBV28,CASSFGGTYGYTF,TGTGCCAGCAGTTTTGGGGGTACCTATGGCTACACCTTC
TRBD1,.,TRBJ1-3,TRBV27,CASSSTGALSGNTIYF,TGTGCCAGCAGTTCCACAGGGGCCCTCTCTGGAAACACCATATATTTT
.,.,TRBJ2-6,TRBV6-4,CASSKGRWNSGANVLTF,TGTGCCTCCTCGAAGGGTCGATGGAACTCTGGGGCCAACGTCCTGACTTTC
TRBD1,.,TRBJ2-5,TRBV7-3,CASSLRGGFGETQYF,TGTGCCAGCAGCTTAAGAGGGGGCTTTGGGGAGACCCAGTACTTC
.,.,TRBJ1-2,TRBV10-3,CAAGSKGPGYTF,TGTGCCGCCGGGTCAAAAGGGCCTGGCTACACCTTC
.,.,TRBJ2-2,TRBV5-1,CASSQTDVYGGTGELFF,TGCGCCAGCAGCCAAACGGACGTCTACGGGGGCACCGGGGAGCTGTTTTTT
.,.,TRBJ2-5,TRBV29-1,CSTLGGALETQYF,TGCAGTACCTTAGGGGGGGCATTAGAGACCCAGTACTTC
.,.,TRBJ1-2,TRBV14,CASRRSETGPRGNYGYTF,TGTGCCAGCAGACGGTCTGAGACAGGTCCCAGAGGGAACTATGGCTACACCTTC
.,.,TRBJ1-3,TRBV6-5,CASSREISGNTIYF,TGTGCCAGCAGCAGGGAAATCTCTGGAAACACCATATATTTT
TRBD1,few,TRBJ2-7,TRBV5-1,CASSLRTGGAGEQYF,TGCGCCAGCAGCTTGAGGACAGGGGGCGCGGGCGAGCAGTACTTC
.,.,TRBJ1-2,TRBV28,CASRIPGLYGYTF,TGTGCCAGCAGAATACCGGGGCTCTATGGCTACACCTTC
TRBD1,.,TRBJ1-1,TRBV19,CASSILGQGGTEAFF,TGTGCCAGTAGTATACTTGGGCAGGGGGGGACTGAAGCTTTCTTT
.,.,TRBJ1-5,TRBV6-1,CASSEARDNQPQHF,TGTGCCAGCAGTGAAGCGCGTGACAATCAGCCCCAGCATTTT
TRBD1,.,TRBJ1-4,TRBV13,CASRLTGHNEKLFF,TGTGCCAGCAGGTTGACAGGGCATAATGAAAAACTGTTTTTT
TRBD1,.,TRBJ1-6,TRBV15,CATSRELVGAGGGSPLHF,TGTGCCACCAGCAGAGAATTGGTCGGCGCAGGGGGTGGTTCACCCCTCCACTTT
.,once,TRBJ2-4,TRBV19,CASRVDRRRQYF,TGTGCCAGTAGGGTAGACAGGAGACGACAGTACTTC
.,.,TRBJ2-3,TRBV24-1,CATSGPRDVITDTQYF,TGTGCCACCAGTGGGCCGAGGGACGTTATCACAGATACGCAGTATTTT
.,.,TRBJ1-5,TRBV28,CASSRTQGNQPQHF,TGTGCCAGCAGTCGTACTCAGGGGAATCAGCCCCAGCATTTT
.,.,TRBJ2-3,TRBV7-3,CASSPVGRRDTQYF,TGTGCCAGCAGCCCCGTCGGACGGAGGGATACGCAGTATTTT
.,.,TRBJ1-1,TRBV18,CASSTEVTQNTEAFF,TGTGCCAGCTCAACGGAGGTCACTCAGAACACTGAAGCTTTCTTT
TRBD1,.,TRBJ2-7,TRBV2,CASSGRTGAYEQYF,TGTGCCAGCAGTGGGCGCACAGGGGCATACGAGCAGTACTTC
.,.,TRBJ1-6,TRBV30,CAWSPSLGGLSSLHF,TGTGCCTGGAGTCCGTCTTTGGGGGGGCTTTCCTCCCTCCACTTT
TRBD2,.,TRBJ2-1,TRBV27,CASSFELAGYNEQFF,TGTGCCAGCAGTTTTGAACTAGCGGGGTACAATGAGCAGTTCTTC
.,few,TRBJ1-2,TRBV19,CASSITAGYGYTF,TGTGCCAGTAGTATAACGGCGGGTTATGGCTACACCTTC
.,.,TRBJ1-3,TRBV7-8,CASSLVGLPPMGNTIYF,TGTGCCAGCAGCTTAGTCGGACTGCCGCCCATGGGAAACACCATATATTTT
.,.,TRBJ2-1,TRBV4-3,CASSQERVPDNEQFF,TGCGCCAGCAGCCAAGAGAGGGTTCCGGACAATGAGCAGTTCTTC
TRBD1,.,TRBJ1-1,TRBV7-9,CASSTPGQGAEAFF,TGTGCCAGCAGCACCCCGGGACAGGGGGCTGAAGCTTTCTTT
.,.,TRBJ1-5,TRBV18,CASSPFGGNQPQHF,TGTGCCAGCTCACCCTTTGGGGGCAATCAGCCCCAGCATTTT
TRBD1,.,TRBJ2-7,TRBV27,CASRPGTGSYEQYF,TGTGCCAGCAGACCCGGGACAGGGTCCTACGAGCAGTACTTC
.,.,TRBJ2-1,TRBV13,CASSPRGASYNEQFF,TGTGCCAGCAGCCCCCGCGGAGCGTCCTACAATGAGCAGTTCTTC
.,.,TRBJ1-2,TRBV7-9,CASSFLAGPLAF,TGTGCCAGCAGCTTCCTTGCCGGGCCTTTGGCCTTC
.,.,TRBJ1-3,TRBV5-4,CASSLGGRTAGNTIYF,TGTGCCAGCAGCTTGGGGGGGCGGACGGCTGGAAACACCATATATTTT
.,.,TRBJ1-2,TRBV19,CASSLEHCGYTF,TGTGCCAGTAGTTTAGAGCATTGTGGCTACACCTTC
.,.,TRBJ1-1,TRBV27,CASSPTGLNTEAFF,TGTGCCAGCAGTCCGACGGGTCTGAACACTGAAGCTTTCTTT
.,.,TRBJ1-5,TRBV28,CASSFNGGNQPQHF,TGTGCCAGCAGTTTTAATGGGGGCAATCAGCCCCAGCATTTT
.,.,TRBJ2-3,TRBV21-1,CASSKRPGDSTDTQYF,TGTGCCAGCAGCAAAAGACCGGGAGATAGCACAGATACGCAGTATTTT
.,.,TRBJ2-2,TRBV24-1,CATSDGGLEYTGELFF,TGTGCCACCAGTGATGGGGGGTTAGAATACACCGGGGAGCTGTTTTTT
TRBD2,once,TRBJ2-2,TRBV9,CASSVASGMAGELFF,TGTGCCAGCAGCGTAGCCAGCGGGATGGCCGGGGAGCTGTTTTTT
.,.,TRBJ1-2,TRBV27,CASSLFTGSYGYTF,TGTGCCAGCAGTTTATTTACAGGGAGCTATGGCTACACCTTC
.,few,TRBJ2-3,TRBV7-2,CASSGAGLITDTQYF,TGTGCCAGCAGCGGCGCGGGACTCATCACAGATACGCAGTATTTT
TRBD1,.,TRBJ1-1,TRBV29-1,CSVEGGQGKTEAFF,TGCAGCGTTGAAGGAGGACAGGGGAAAACTGAAGCTTTCTTT
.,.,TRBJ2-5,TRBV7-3,CASSPGGQETQYF,TGTGCCAGCAGCCCCGGCGGCCAAGAGACCCAGTACTTC
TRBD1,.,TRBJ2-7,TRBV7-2,CASSPGTGGYEQYF,TGTGCCAGCAGCCCCGGGACAGGGGGATACGAGCAGTACTTC
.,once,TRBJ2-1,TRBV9,CASSVSGLRTNEQFF,TGTGCCAGCAGCGTATCAGGACTACGGACCAATGAGCAGTTCTTC
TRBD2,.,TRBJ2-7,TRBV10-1,CASRGFWTSSHHEQYF,TGCGCCAGCAGAGGTTTTTGGACTAGCTCCCACCACGAGCAGTACTTC
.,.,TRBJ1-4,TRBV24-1,CATHGGAGDDEKLFF,TGTGCCACCCATGGAGGAGCGGGAGACGATGAAAAACTGTTTTTT
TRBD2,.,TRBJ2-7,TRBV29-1,CSVASGTLYEQYF,TGCAGCGTTGCTAGCGGGACCCTCTACGAGCAGTACTTC
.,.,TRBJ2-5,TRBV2,CASSELAGTQYF,TGTGCCAGCAGTGAACTAGCTGGGACCCAGTACTTC